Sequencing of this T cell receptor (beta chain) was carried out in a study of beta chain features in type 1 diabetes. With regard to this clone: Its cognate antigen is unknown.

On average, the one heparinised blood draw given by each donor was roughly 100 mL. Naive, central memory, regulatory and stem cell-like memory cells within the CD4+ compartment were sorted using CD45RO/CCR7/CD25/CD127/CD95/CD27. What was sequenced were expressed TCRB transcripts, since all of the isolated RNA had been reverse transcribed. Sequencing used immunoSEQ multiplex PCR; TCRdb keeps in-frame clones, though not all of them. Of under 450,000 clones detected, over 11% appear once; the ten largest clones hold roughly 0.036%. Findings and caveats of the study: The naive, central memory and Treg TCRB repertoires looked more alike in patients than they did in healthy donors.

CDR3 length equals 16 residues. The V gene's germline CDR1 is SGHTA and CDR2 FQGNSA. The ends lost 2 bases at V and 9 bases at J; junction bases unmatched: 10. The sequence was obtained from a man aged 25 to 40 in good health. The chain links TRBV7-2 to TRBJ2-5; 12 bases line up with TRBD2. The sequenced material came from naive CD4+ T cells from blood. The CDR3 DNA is TGTGCCAGCAGCTTAAGACAAGGGCTAGCGGGGGGGCCCCAGTACTTC. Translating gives CASSLRQGLAGGPQYF.